The clone carrying this T cell receptor beta chain was observed at least ten times. Its matching antigen is unknown. This sample is drawn from a study of early T cells in non-severe SARS-CoV-2 infection. Overall study context: It was bulk RNA from unsorted whole blood that was sequenced, and the chains were unpaired.

The study's findings and limits: Database matching using VDJdb favored anti-spike CD8 responses, with private and CD4 specificities left missing.

As part of library construction, unique molecular identifiers were attached to individual cDNA molecules. TCRdb re-derived calls from the 5' RACE reads in MiXCR, one entry per CDR3 protein. Altogether 30,000 to 40,000 distinct CDR3 sequences are present, more than 4% being singletons, with the ten largest covering 5.5% to 6%. The sequenced material came from whole blood. The sequence came from an adult who was a healthcare worker with PCR-confirmed SARS-CoV-2 infection or an uninfected control (not recorded which).

In nucleotides, the CDR3 is TGCGCCAGCAGGTACGACTGGGACGAGCAGTACTTC. Its protein product is CASRYDWDEQYF. This chain links TRBV5-1 with TRBJ2-7; D gene unclear. The CDR3 is 12 amino acids. The V gene's germline CDR1 is SGHRS and CDR2 YFSETQ. Between the trimmed V and J ends, which lost 5 bases and 5 bases, there was a span of 11 bases.